Listed here are 31 T cell receptor beta chains from one sample, sequenced in a study of cytomegalovirus exposure and HLA in healthy donors (dated 2017 in TCRdb). Libraries came from the immunoSEQ multiplex PCR assay. The multiplex PCR relied on a mix of 60 forward primers for TCR Vbeta segments and 13 reverse primers for TCR Jbeta segments. TCRdb holds this immuneACCESS table with in-frame rearrangements only. Some clones are missing; in checked studies, unresolved V genes explain under half, and the rest has no known cause. For this sample there are 95,000 to 150,000 clones; over 60% appear just once. The ten largest clones represent approximately 3.7% of the sample. Specimen: PBMCs. These TCRs come from a human donor in good health.

The chain links TRBV19 to TRBJ1-1; D not certain. V lost 7 bases and J lost 1, with 10 bases in between. Germline CDR1 reads LNHDA; CDR2 reads SQIVND (reference sequence). This CDR3 region has 13 residues. In DNA, the CDR3 is TGTGCCAGTACCAGGACTCAGAACACTGAAGCTTTCTTT. It translates to CASTRTQNTEAFF.

V is TRBV28 and J is TRBJ1-6; 9 bases line up with TRBD1. V lost 5 bases and J lost 7; bases outside the gene matches: 6. Germline CDR1 and CDR2: MDHEN and SYDVKM. The CDR3 consists of 15 residues. The CDR3 protein is CASSPGDRVNSPLHF. CDR3 DNA: TGTGCCAGCAGTCCGGGGGACAGGGTAAATTCACCCCTCCACTTT. Full variable domain (missing parts from reference TRBV28 and TRBJ1-6): DVKVTQSSRYLVKRTGEKVFLECVQDMDHENMFWYRQDPGLGLRLIYFSYDVKMKEKGDIPEGYSVSREKKERFSLILESASTNQTSMYLCASSPGDRVNSPLHFGNGTRLTVT.

The chain employs TRBV18 and TRBJ1-1; the D gene is possibly TRBD1 (6 bases). V lost 4 bases, J lost 1 base, and 10 bases lay in between. This CDR3 is built from 14 residues. Germline-derived CDR1 and CDR2 are KGHSH and LQKENI. Written as DNA, the CDR3 is TGTGCCAGCTCACGAGGGGGTTCGAACACTGAAGCTTTCTTT. Amino acids: CASSRGGSNTEAFF.

This clone appeared a few times. The CDR3 region is CASSEWRQGEGNEQFF. DNA of the CDR3: TGCGCCAGCAGTGAGTGGCGGCAGGGGGAAGGTAATGAGCAGTTCTTC. V and J are TRBV10-1 and TRBJ2-1, with 7 bases matching TRBD1. The length of the CDR3 is 16 residues. Germline CDR1 reads WNHNN; CDR2 reads SYGVQD (reference sequence). V gave up 1 base and J gave up 7 bases; unmatched junction bases: 10.

The rearrangement links TRBV2 to TRBJ2-7; 10 bases map to TRBD2. CDR3 length: 16 residues. The V gene end was trimmed by 8 bases and the J gene end by 3 bases; junction bases not matched to a gene: 13. The germline CDR1 and CDR2 sequences are SNHLY and FYNNEI. The CDR3 sequence: CASLGPGTSESYEQYF. The CDR3 DNA is TGTGCCAGCTTGGGGCCCGGGACTAGCGAAAGCTACGAGCAGTACTTC.

Judged by abundance, this clone is medium-sized (0.01 to 0.1%). CDR3 DNA: TGTGCCAGCAGCTCCGGGACAGGGAGCGGGGAGACCCAGTACTTC. Its translation is CASSSGTGSGETQYF. The chain couples TRBV11-1 to TRBJ2-5; 9 bases agree with TRBD1. The CDR3 length is 15 residues. The V gene end was trimmed by 4 bases and the J gene end by 5 bases; junction bases not matched to a gene: 8. Germline assignment: CDR1 SGHAT and CDR2 FQDESV (reference sequence). Looking up the rest from reference TRBV11-1 and TRBJ2-5 gives the full variable domain: EAEVAQSPRYKITEKSQAVAFWCDPISGHATLYWYRQILGQGPELLVQFQDESVVDDSQLPKDRFSAERLKGVDSTLKIQPAELGDSAMYLCASSSGTGSGETQYFGPGTRLLVL.

V usage is TRBV27 and J usage is TRBJ2-3, with 12 bases aligning to TRBD2. CDR1 MNHEY and CDR2 SMNVEV come from the germline V gene (reference sequence). The CDR3 contains 17 residues. Trimming at V came to 8 bases and at J to 4 bases, leaving 13 bases not matched to a gene. The CDR3 nucleotides are TGTGCCAGCTCCCGATCGCTGACTAGCGGGAGCCCAGATACGCAGTATTTT. Amino acids: CASSRSLTSGSPDTQYF.

V gene TRBV19 combines with J gene TRBJ2-3; D is ambiguous. There are 15 residues in the CDR3. V was pared by 4 bases and J by 5 bases, with 16 bases between. The germline CDR1 and CDR2 sequences are LNHDA and SQIVND (reference sequence). CDR3 in amino acids: CASSTLTAKEDTQYF. The CDR3 nucleotides read TGTGCCAGTAGTACCCTGACTGCCAAGGAAGATACGCAGTATTTT.

The V and J genes are TRBV5-1 and TRBJ2-2; 9 nucleotides match TRBD1. CDR1 SGHRS and CDR2 YFSETQ come from the germline V gene. J lost 4 bases, V lost 6 bases, and 4 bases had no gene match. CDR3 size: 14 residues. CDR3 DNA sequence: TGCGCCAGCACCCGGGACAGGGTCACCGGGGAGCTGTTTTTT. Amino acids: CASTRDRVTGELFF.

J is TRBJ2-3 and V is TRBV2, with D unclear. The CDR3 loop spans 13 amino acids. From germline, CDR1 is SNHLY and CDR2 FYNNEI. V gave up 6 bases and J gave up 1 base, with 8 bases separating them. The CDR3 nucleotides are TGTGCCAGCAGCCAAGGAGGCACAGATACGCAGTATTTT. Its translation is CASSQGGTDTQYF.

This rearrangement joins TRBV19 to TRBJ2-1, with 10 bases fitting TRBD2. Trimming took 3 bases from V and 1 from J; bases not matched to a gene: 6. The CDR3 is made up of 17 amino acids. Germline CDR1 reads LNHDA; CDR2 reads SQIVND (reference sequence). CDR3 protein: CASSIFLAGDSYNEQFF. For the CDR3, the DNA is TGTGCCAGTAGTATCTTCCTAGCGGGAGATTCCTACAATGAGCAGTTCTTC.

This rearrangement joins TRBV6-5 to TRBJ1-5; unclear D gene. The V gene lost 6 bases and the J gene lost 0 bases, with 12 bases spanning the gap. Germline V gene sequence: CDR1 MNHEY, CDR2 SVGAGI. CDR3 size: 15 residues. CDR3 in DNA: TGTGCCAGCAGCCCCGAGGGAGTTAGCAATCAGCCCCAGCATTTT. This codes for CASSPEGVSNQPQHF.

V usage is TRBV14 and J usage is TRBJ1-4; D is possibly TRBD1 (6 bases). The CDR3 is 15 residues long. Germline lookup yields CDR1 SGHDN and CDR2 FVKESK. The V end was cut by 1 base, the J end by 7 bases, with 13 bases between. This CDR3 reads CASSQAGGRGEKLFF. CDR3 nucleotides: TGTGCCAGCAGCCAAGCCGGGGGGCGAGGTGAAAAACTGTTTTTT. The full variable domain, its missing parts supplied by reference TRBV14 and TRBJ1-4, is EAGVTQFPSHSVIEKGQTVTLRCDPISGHDNLYWYRRVMGKEIKFLLHFVKESKQDESGMPNNRFLAERTGGTYSTLKVQPAELEDSGVYFCASSQAGGRGEKLFFGSGTQLSVL.

The rearrangement uses TRBV13 and TRBJ2-1, with 11 bases that match TRBD2. This CDR3 region has 14 residues. V lost 7 bases, J lost 3 bases, and 2 bases stayed unmatched. Germline CDR1 is PRHDT and CDR2 is FYEKMQ (reference sequence). The CDR3 protein is CASTSGRNYNEQFF. The CDR3 coding sequence is TGTGCCAGCACTAGCGGGAGGAACTACAATGAGCAGTTCTTC.

V usage is TRBV10-3 and J usage is TRBJ1-3; TRBD1 matches 9 bases. This CDR3 comprises 17 residues. Trimming cost V 5 bases and J 2 bases; bases outside gene matches: 10. CDR1 is ENHRY, CDR2 SYGVKD, per germline. The CDR3 DNA reads TGTGCCATCAGTTTACAGGGGGCGCGAGTGGCTGGAAACACCATATATTTT. Translation: CAISLQGARVAGNTIYF.

This chain uses TRBV9 with TRBJ1-4, with 7 positions matching TRBD1. The J segment lost 1 base and the V segment lost 3 bases, leaving 3 bases of the junction unmatched. The germline V gene encodes CDR1 SGDLS and CDR2 YYNGEE. The CDR3 is 15 residues long. CDR3 DNA sequence: TGTGCCAGCAGCGCCCGGGACAGAACTAATGAAAAACTGTTTTTT. Translated: CASSARDRTNEKLFF.

The chain has TRBV28 and TRBJ1-3; D perhaps matches TRBD1 (6 bases). This CDR3 spans 16 amino acids. The germline gives CDR1 MDHEN, CDR2 SYDVKM. The V end lost 2 bases, the J end lost 1 base, and 12 bases lay between the germline ends. CDR3 in DNA: TGTGCCAGCAGTTTACAGGGGAAAAAATCTGGAAACACCATATATTTT. This encodes CASSLQGKKSGNTIYF.

The chain recombines TRBV29-1 with TRBJ1-1, with TRBD1 as a possible D gene (5 bases). The V end was cut by 4 bases, the J end by 0 bases, with 6 bases between. This CDR3 comprises 12 residues. Germline lookup yields CDR1 SQVTM and CDR2 ANQGSEA. Here the CDR3 reads CSVGQLNTEAFF. CDR3 sequence (DNA): TGCAGCGTTGGACAGTTGAACACTGAAGCTTTCTTT.

The rearrangement links TRBV18 to TRBJ2-5, with 7 bases aligning to TRBD1. The V gene's germline CDR1 is KGHSH and CDR2 LQKENI. The CDR3 runs to 16 residues. Losses at the gene ends were 1 base for V and 11 bases for J; bases not matched to a gene: 16. Written as DNA, the CDR3 is TGTGCCAGCTCACCACTAGGGGGCGGTAATACCTATGAGCAGTACTTC. Translating gives CASSPLGGGNTYEQYF.

J is TRBJ2-1 and V is TRBV15; 10 nucleotides agree with TRBD2. This CDR3 contains 16 residues. Germline assignment: CDR1 LNHNV and CDR2 YYDKDF (reference sequence). J lost 7 bases, V lost 6 bases, and 12 bases had no gene match. The CDR3 DNA reads TGTGCCACCAGGAGACAACTAGCGGGGTCGGGGAATGAGCAGTTCTTC. Translation gives CATRRQLAGSGNEQFF.

As DNA, the CDR3 is TGCGCCAGCAGCCAAGATCTGAACAGGGTTCGGGAAAAACTGTTTTTT. Its translation: CASSQDLNRVREKLFF. The rearrangement joins TRBV4-1 to TRBJ1-4; tentative D call: TRBD1 (6 bases). With 0 bases removed from V and 8 bases from J, the gap between germline ends came to 16 bases. CDR1 is MGHRA, CDR2 YSYEKL, per germline. The CDR3 has 16 amino acids.

In this sample, this clone turned up a few times. The rearrangement joins TRBV7-9 to TRBJ1-1, with 11 nucleotides matching TRBD1. The CDR3 loop spans 18 amino acids. The germline CDR1 and CDR2 sequences are SEHNR and FQNEAQ (reference sequence). V lost 0 bases to trimming and J lost 2 bases; unmatched junction nucleotides: 8. CDR3 sequence reads: CASSLAGTGGPPNTEAFF. CDR3 in DNA: TGTGCCAGCAGCTTAGCCGGGACAGGGGGTCCTCCAAACACTGAAGCTTTCTTT. Supplemented by reference TRBV7-9 and TRBJ1-1, the full variable domain reads DTGVSQNPRHKITKRGQNVTFRCDPISEHNRLYWYRQTLGQGPEFLTYFQNEAQLEKSRLLSDRFSAERPKGSFSTLEIQRTEQGDSAMYLCASSLAGTGGPPNTEAFFGQGTRLTVV.

The chain combines TRBV6-4 with TRBJ2-3; D remains ambiguous. The CDR3 extends over 13 amino acids. V gave up 5 bases and J gave up 2 bases, with 8 bases separating them. Germline-derived CDR1 and CDR2 are MRHNA and SNTAGT. In DNA form, the CDR3 reads TGTGCCAGCAGTTCCACTAACACAGATACGCAGTATTTT. This sequence encodes CASSSTNTDTQYF.

V is TRBV30 and J is TRBJ1-2; D gene unclear. V shed 7 bases and J shed 2 bases, with 17 bases lying between them. Germline V lookup: CDR1 GTSNPN, CDR2 SVGIG (reference sequence). The CDR3 is 14 amino acids. CDR3 DNA sequence: TGTGCCTCCCTCCGCCGGGGTTCCAACTATGGCTACACCTTC. This codes for CASLRRGSNYGYTF.

The CDR3 sequence: CASTVAGGPGETQYF. For the CDR3, the DNA is TGCGCCAGCACCGTAGCGGGAGGGCCGGGGGAGACCCAGTACTTC. This rearrangement joins TRBV5-1 to TRBJ2-5; the match to TRBD2 covers 11 bases. Germline-derived CDR1 and CDR2 are SGHRS and YFSETQ. The V and J ends lost 6 bases and 5 bases, in that order; junction bases with no gene match: 9. The CDR3 spans 15 residues. Using reference TRBV5-1 and TRBJ2-5 for the parts outside the CDR3, the full variable domain is KAGVTQTPRYLIKTRGQQVTLSCSPISGHRSVSWYQQTPGQGLQFLFEYFSETQRNKGNFPGRFSGRQFSNSRSEMNVSTLELGDSALYLCASTVAGGPGETQYFGPGTRLLVL.

This chain uses TRBV29-1 with TRBJ1-2; 7 nucleotides match TRBD1. Germline-derived CDR1 and CDR2 are SQVTM and ANQGSEA. Trimming removed 4 bases from V and 4 bases from J; junction bases left unmatched: 3. This CDR3 is built from 12 residues. The CDR3 loop is CSVARQGYGYTF. The CDR3 region has the DNA TGCAGCGTTGCGAGACAGGGCTATGGCTACACCTTC.

V is TRBV5-1 and J is TRBJ2-3, with a tentative D call TRBD1 (5 bases). The V gene lost 1 base and the J gene lost 4 bases, with 13 bases spanning the gap. Germline V gives CDR1 SGHRS, CDR2 YFSETQ. The CDR3 is 15 residues long. The CDR3: CASSLKGSAPDTQYF. DNA of the CDR3: TGCGCCAGCAGCTTGAAGGGGTCAGCTCCAGATACGCAGTATTTT.

The chain is built from TRBV7-9 and TRBJ1-2; D is unclear. This CDR3 contains 14 residues. The germline V gene encodes CDR1 SEHNR and CDR2 FQNEAQ (reference sequence). V was cut by 2 bases and J by 7 bases, with 14 bases left in between. CDR3 coding DNA: TGTGCCAGCAGCTTATATCCGGCGGTGAGTGGCTACACCTTC. Protein: CASSLYPAVSGYTF. Together with reference TRBV7-9 and TRBJ1-2, the CDR3 gives the full variable domain: DTGVSQNPRHKITKRGQNVTFRCDPISEHNRLYWYRQTLGQGPEFLTYFQNEAQLEKSRLLSDRFSAERPKGSFSTLEIQRTEQGDSAMYLCASSLYPAVSGYTFGSGTRLTVV.

This clone was counted once. The gene calls are TRBV14 and TRBJ2-4, with 7 nucleotides matching TRBD1. V shed 2 bases and J 3 bases; nucleotides not matched to a gene: 7. CDR3 length equals 16 residues. Germline CDR1 is SGHDN and CDR2 is FVKESK. Here the CDR3 reads CASSQPGQSGKNIQYF. CDR3 DNA: TGTGCCAGCAGCCAACCGGGACAGAGTGGCAAAAACATTCAGTACTTC. The full variable domain, with the rest looked up from reference TRBV14 and TRBJ2-4, is EAGVTQFPSHSVIEKGQTVTLRCDPISGHDNLYWYRRVMGKEIKFLLHFVKESKQDESGMPNNRFLAERTGGTYSTLKVQPAELEDSGVYFCASSQPGQSGKNIQYFGAGTRLSVL.

The chain recombines TRBV6-6 with TRBJ2-3; 9 nucleotides line up with TRBD2. V lost 2 bases, J lost 6 bases, and 9 bases stayed unmatched. Per the germline V gene, CDR1 is MNHNY and CDR2 is SVGAGI (reference sequence). The CDR3 sequence is 16 residues long. The CDR3 DNA sequence: TGTGCCAGCAGTTACCCCGAGCGGGGGGACGAGGATACGCAGTATTTT. Translated, it gives CASSYPERGDEDTQYF.

The genes are TRBV2 and TRBJ2-1; TRBD2 matches at 7 bases. This CDR3 is 15 amino acids long. Germline CDR1 reads SNHLY; CDR2 reads FYNNEI. The ends lost 3 bases at V and 8 bases at J; junction bases unmatched: 10. CDR3 loop: CASSEAGDIMDEQFF. CDR3 bases: TGTGCCAGCAGTGAGGCGGGAGATATTATGGATGAGCAGTTCTTC.